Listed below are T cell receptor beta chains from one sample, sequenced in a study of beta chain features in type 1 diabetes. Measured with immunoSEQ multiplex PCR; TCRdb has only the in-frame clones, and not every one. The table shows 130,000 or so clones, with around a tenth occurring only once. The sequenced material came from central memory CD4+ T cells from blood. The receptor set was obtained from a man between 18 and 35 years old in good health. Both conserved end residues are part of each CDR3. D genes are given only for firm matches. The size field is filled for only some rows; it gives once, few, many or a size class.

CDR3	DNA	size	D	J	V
CASSTGQGRAEAFF	TGTGCCAGCAGTACCGGACAGGGGAGGGCTGAAGCTTTCTTT	few	TRBD1	TRBJ1-1	TRBV6-1
CASSSGGNGYTF	TGTGCCAGCAGTTCGGGGGGGAATGGCTACACCTTC	few	-	TRBJ1-2	TRBV6-5
CASSTGLAGSIQYF	TGTGCCAGCAGCACCGGACTAGCGGGGTCCATTCAGTACTTC	-	TRBD2	TRBJ2-4	TRBV7-6
CASTPRQGRSYNSPLHF	TGTGCCTCAACGCCACGACAGGGGCGCTCCTATAATTCACCCCTCCACTTT	-	TRBD1	TRBJ1-6	TRBV30
CASSLTQGATDTQYF	TGTGCCAGCAGCTTGACGCAGGGGGCCACAGATACGCAGTATTTT	-	TRBD1	TRBJ2-3	TRBV5-4
CASSLSNRGSTQYF	TGTGCCAGCAGTTTATCTAATCGGGGGAGTACCCAGTACTTC	-	-	TRBJ2-5	TRBV27
CASSYQPGVTYEQYF	TGTGCCAGCAGTTACCAACCAGGGGTTACCTACGAGCAGTACTTC	-	-	TRBJ2-7	TRBV6-5
CASSSPGGLAGVTYNEQFF	TGTGCCAGCAGCTCCCCCGGCGGACTAGCGGGGGTCACCTACAATGAGCAGTTCTTC	-	TRBD2	TRBJ2-1	TRBV7-3
CASTVPGQNYGYTF	TGTGCCAGCACCGTACCGGGACAGAACTATGGCTACACCTTC	few	TRBD1	TRBJ1-2	TRBV6-6
CASSLVEDEQFF	TGTGCCAGCAGCTTAGTCGAGGATGAGCAGTTCTTC	few	-	TRBJ2-1	TRBV7-8
CASLGGSSYNEQFF	TGTGCCAGCTTGGGGGGGAGCTCCTACAATGAGCAGTTCTTC	-	TRBD2	TRBJ2-1	TRBV6-5
CASSPGQDEAFF	TGTGCCAGCAGTCCTGGACAGGATGAAGCTTTCTTT	few	TRBD1	TRBJ1-1	TRBV2
CASSIQGAYEQYF	TGTGCCAGCAGCATACAGGGGGCCTACGAGCAGTACTTC	-	TRBD1	TRBJ2-7	TRBV14